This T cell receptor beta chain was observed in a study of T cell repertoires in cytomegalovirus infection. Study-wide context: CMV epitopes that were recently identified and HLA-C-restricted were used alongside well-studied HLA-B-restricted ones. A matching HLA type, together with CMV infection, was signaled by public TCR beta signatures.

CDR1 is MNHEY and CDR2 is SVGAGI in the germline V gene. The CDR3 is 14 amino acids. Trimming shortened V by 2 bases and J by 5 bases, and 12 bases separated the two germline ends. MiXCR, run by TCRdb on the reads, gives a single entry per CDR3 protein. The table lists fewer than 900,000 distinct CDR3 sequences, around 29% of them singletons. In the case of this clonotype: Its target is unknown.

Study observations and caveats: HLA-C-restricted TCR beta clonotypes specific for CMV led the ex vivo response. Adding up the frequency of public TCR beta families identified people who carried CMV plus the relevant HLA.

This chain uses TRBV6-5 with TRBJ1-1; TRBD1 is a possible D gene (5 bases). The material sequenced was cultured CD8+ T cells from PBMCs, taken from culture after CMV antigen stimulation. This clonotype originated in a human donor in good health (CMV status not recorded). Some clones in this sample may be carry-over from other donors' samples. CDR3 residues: CASSYVRGRTEAFF. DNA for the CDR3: TGTGCCAGCAGTTACGTCCGGGGGAGGACTGAAGCTTTCTTT.